Below are 11 T cell receptor beta chains sequenced from a single sample in a study of CD8 T cells in ankylosing spondylitis. TCRdb passed the 5' RACE reads through MiXCR, listing each CDR3 protein once. The sample has about 130,000 distinct CDR3 sequences; roughly 7.3% are singletons. Sample: blood, either unsorted or a sorted T cell fraction (not recorded which). These receptors were taken from a male donor with ankylosing spondylitis or in good health (not recorded which).

This clonotype was seen at least ten times. The chain uses TRBV7-2 and TRBJ2-5; tentatively, D is TRBD1 (6 bases). CDR3 length: 16 amino acids. Germline V gene data show CDR1 as SGHTA and CDR2 as FQGNSA. Trimming removed 0 bases from V and 1 base from J, with 12 bases in between. The CDR3 DNA follows: TGTGCCAGCAGCTTAGCGGGTCTGGGGGCCCAAGAGACCCAGTACTTC. Translation gives CASSLAGLGAQETQYF.

The table lists this clonotype with many counts. The genes are TRBV20-1 and TRBJ2-5; the match to TRBD1 covers 9 bases. The germline V gene encodes CDR1 DFQATT and CDR2 SNEGSKA (reference sequence). V lost 3 bases, J lost 4 bases, and 9 bases stayed unmatched. The CDR3 sequence is 15 residues long. CDR3 amino acids: CSARRAGQGRETQYF. For the CDR3, the DNA is TGCAGTGCTAGGAGAGCGGGACAGGGACGAGAGACCCAGTACTTC.

This clonotype was found many times. The chain has TRBV4-3 and TRBJ2-2; D gene uncertain. The CDR3 runs 15 residues. Germline V gene data show CDR1 as LGHNA and CDR2 as YSLEER. V gave up 1 base and J gave up 0 bases, with 6 bases separating them. The CDR3 region has the DNA TGCGCCAGCAGCCAAGGGACGTCGAACACCGGGGAGCTGTTTTTT. Encoded protein: CASSQGTSNTGELFF.

This clonotype has ten or more counts. V gene TRBV7-2 combines with J gene TRBJ2-2; D may correspond to TRBD1 or TRBD2 (5 bases each). The V and J ends lost 6 bases and 0 bases respectively, with 14 bases between them. The CDR3 loop spans 16 amino acids. CDR1 and CDR2 (germline): SGHTA, FQGNSA. CDR3 loop: CASRQGPISNTGELFF. The CDR3 DNA sequence: TGTGCCAGCAGGCAGGGACCAATTTCGAACACCGGGGAGCTGTTTTTT. The complete variable domain, with remaining parts taken from reference TRBV7-2 and TRBJ2-2, reads GAGVSQSPSNKVTEKGKDVELRCDPISGHTALYWYRQSLGQGLEFLIYFQGNSAPDKSGLPSDRFSAERTGGSVSTLTIQRTQQEDSAVYLCASRQGPISNTGELFFGEGSRLTVL.

This clonotype was observed many times. The chain carries TRBV12-3 or TRBV12-4 and TRBJ1-5; 8 nucleotides agree with TRBD1. After removal of 7 bases from V and 5 bases from J, the junction contained 7 bases not matched to a gene. This CDR3 has 14 residues. CDR3 residues: CASTKGQGHQPQHF. The CDR3 DNA reads TGTGCCAGCACTAAAGGACAGGGTCATCAGCCCCAGCATTTT.

The sample holds many counts of this clonotype. V gene TRBV5-5 combines with J gene TRBJ2-3; D remains ambiguous. V gave up 0 bases and J gave up 6 bases, with 5 bases separating them. The CDR3 spans 12 residues. Germline CDR1 is SGHKS and CDR2 is YYEKEE (reference sequence). This CDR3 reads CASSLVGDTQYF. CDR3 in DNA: TGTGCCAGCAGCTTGGTTGGGGATACGCAGTATTTT.

The chain combines TRBV30 with TRBJ2-4; 8 bases are shared with TRBD2. This CDR3 comprises 18 residues. Germline V CDR1 and CDR2: GTSNPN, SVGIG (reference sequence). J was trimmed by 3 bases and V by 3 bases; bases with no gene match: 16. CDR3 region: CAWRGRTSRDEGKNIQYF. As DNA, the CDR3 is TGTGCCTGGAGGGGGCGGACTAGCAGGGATGAAGGCAAAAACATTCAGTACTTC.

Details on this clonotype: A read error is possible here, since a much larger clone lies one base away. The J gene is TRBJ2-2, the V gene TRBV20-1; weak D call: TRBD2 (5 bases). Germline CDR1 DFQATT, CDR2 SNEGSKA (reference sequence). Trimming cost V 0 bases and J 3 bases, with 14 bases left between them. The CDR3 is 16 residues long. In nucleotides, the CDR3 is TGCAGTGCTAGAGAAACCGGGATAGGCTACACCGGGGAGCTGTTTTTT. The encoded protein is CSARETGIGYTGELFF.

This clonotype appeared many times. This chain links TRBV20-1 with TRBJ2-7, with a weak D call TRBD1 (6 bases). The V and J ends lost 5 bases and 3 bases respectively, with 17 bases between them. This CDR3 has 14 residues. Germline V gives CDR1 DFQATT, CDR2 SNEGSKA (reference sequence). The CDR3 is CSAVNRVSSYEQYF. The CDR3 DNA reads TGCAGTGCTGTGAACAGGGTCTCCAGCTACGAGCAGTACTTC.

As to this clonotype: A read error may be the cause here, since a much bigger clone is one base away. This chain links TRBV7-2 with TRBJ2-7; 7 nucleotides match TRBD2. This CDR3 spans 14 amino acids. After removal of 2 bases from V and 5 bases from J, the junction contained 6 bases not matched to a gene. Germline CDR1 reads SGHTA; CDR2 reads FQGNSA. The CDR3 loop is CASSLLGTIHEQYF. In DNA form, the CDR3 reads TGTGCCAGCAGCTTACTCGGGACTATCCACGAGCAGTACTTC.

This clonotype was counted at least ten times. This sequence joins TRBV9 and TRBJ2-1, with no clear D. V lost 0 bases to trimming and J lost 4 bases, with 5 bases between them. The CDR3 is 13 amino acids. Looked up from germline, CDR1 is SGDLS and CDR2 is YYNGEE. The CDR3 loop is CASSVAPYNEQFF. DNA of the CDR3: TGTGCCAGCAGCGTAGCACCTTACAATGAGCAGTTCTTC.